The rows below give T cell receptor beta chains drawn from one sample of a study of cytomegalovirus exposure and HLA in healthy donors. The repertoire was sequenced with immunoSEQ multiplex PCR; TCRdb's copy has only in-frame clones and lacks some. The sample lists 90,000 to 150,000 clones, around three quarters seen once, with roughly 3.1% in the top ten. Sequencing used PBMCs. These receptors all stem from a woman in her 30s in good health and CMV-seropositive. The CDR3 runs from the conserved cysteine through the conserved F or W. A D gene is named only where the DNA matches it firmly. Clone size is shown for a subset of rows, as once, few, many or a class of expanded clone.

TRBD1 | few | TRBJ1-2 | TRBV18 | TGTGCCAGCTCATCCTGGACAGGCCTCAACTATGGCTACACCTTC | CASSSWTGLNYGYTF
. | few | TRBJ2-7 | TRBV18 | TGTGCCAGCTCACGGGGGCCTCAGGGCTACGAGCAGTACTTC | CASSRGPQGYEQYF
TRBD2 | . | TRBJ2-3 | TRBV6-5 | TGTGCCAGCAGATTAGCGGGGGCGCCCACAGATACGCAGTATTTT | CASRLAGAPTDTQYF
TRBD1 | . | TRBJ2-7 | TRBV30 | TGTGCCTGGAGTGCTTTCACACAGGGGGCAGTACAGTACTTC | CAWSAFTQGAVQYF
TRBD2 | . | TRBJ2-3 | TRBV19 | TGTGCCAGTAGAAGACTAGCGGGGGGTGGCACAGATACGCAGTATTTT | CASRRLAGGGTDTQYF
TRBD2 | . | TRBJ2-5 | TRBV5-6 | TGTGCCAGCAGCTTTACGGGACTAGCGGGGCAAGAGACCCAGTACTTC | CASSFTGLAGQETQYF
TRBD2 | . | TRBJ2-7 | TRBV27 | TGTGCCAGCAGTTTATCCGTAGGGACTAGTCTGGGCGAGCAGTACTTC | CASSLSVGTSLGEQYF
TRBD1 | once | TRBJ1-5 | TRBV6-5 | TGTGCCAGCAAAAACAGGGGGAATCAGCCCCAGCATTTT | CASKNRGNQPQHF
TRBD2 | . | TRBJ2-6 | TRBV4-1 | TGCGCCAGCAGCCAAGGGGGGGGTCAAGGGTCCGGGGCCAACGTCCTGACTTTC | CASSQGGGQGSGANVLTF
TRBD1 | . | TRBJ2-7 | TRBV30 | TGTGCCTGGAGTACAGGGGGTTCCTCCTACGAGCAGTACTTC | CAWSTGGSSYEQYF
TRBD1 | . | TRBJ2-1 | TRBV27 | TGTGCCAGCAGTTTATCGACAGGGTTCGGCTACAATGAGCAGTTCTTC | CASSLSTGFGYNEQFF
. | . | TRBJ2-3 | TRBV9 | TGTGCCAGCAGCCCATCCCAGGTGGGAGATACGCAGTATTTT | CASSPSQVGDTQYF
. | . | TRBJ2-5 | TRBV28 | TGTGCCAGCAGTTTATCCGGGGGGACCCAGTACTTC | CASSLSGGTQYF
TRBD2 | . | TRBJ2-3 | TRBV11-2 | TGTGCCAGCAGCCGACTAGCGGGGTTTTCCCCAGATACGCAGTATTTT | CASSRLAGFSPDTQYF
. | . | TRBJ1-5 | TRBV18 | TGTGCCAGCTCATCGGACAGATCCCTAGGGCCCCAGCATTTT | CASSSDRSLGPQHF
. | . | TRBJ2-7 | TRBV2 | TGTGCCAGCAGTGAAGCCCGGGGGATCTACGAGCAGTACTTC | CASSEARGIYEQYF
TRBD1 | . | TRBJ2-1 | TRBV2 | TGTGCCAGCAGTTGGACAGGATTCTACAATGAGCAGTTCTTC | CASSWTGFYNEQFF
TRBD1 | . | TRBJ1-2 | TRBV6-1 | TGTGCCAGCAGGACCCCGGGACAGGGGTATGGCTACACCTTC | CASRTPGQGYGYTF
. | . | TRBJ2-3 | TRBV5-1 | TGCGCCAGCAGCTCCCCCCAGGCGGGAGATACGCAGTATTTT | CASSSPQAGDTQYF
. | . | TRBJ1-1 | TRBV5-4 | TGTGCCAGCAGCTCCCCGGGAAGGGGAGGGGGGGACACTGAAGCTTTCTTT | CASSSPGRGGGDTEAFF
TRBD1 | once | TRBJ1-2 | TRBV7-3 | TGTGCCAGCAGCCCAACGGGACAGGGCGGCGTCTATGGCTACACCTTC | CASSPTGQGGVYGYTF
. | . | TRBJ2-3 | TRBV30 | TGTGCCTGGACGAGGGATTCAGTGGGCTCGCAGTATTTT | CAWTRDSVGSQYF
TRBD1 | . | TRBJ2-7 | TRBV5-5 | TGTGCCAGCAGCTCGGAGACAGGGGGCTACGAGCAGTACTTC | CASSSETGGYEQYF
TRBD1 | . | TRBJ1-2 | TRBV5-6 | TGTGCCAGCATCAGACAGGAGGGGGCGTATAACTATGGCTACACCTTC | CASIRQEGAYNYGYTF
TRBD1 | . | TRBJ2-2 | TRBV30 | TGTGCCTTGACTATCGGGACAGGGGGGGCCGGGGAGCTGTTTTTT | CALTIGTGGAGELFF
. | . | TRBJ2-2 | TRBV2 | TGTGCCAGCAGTGCTCTGGCCAGGGCCGACACCGGGGAGCTGTTTTTT | CASSALARADTGELFF
TRBD2 | once | TRBJ2-5 | TRBV6-1 | TGTGCCAGCAGTGAAAAGTTTAGCGGGGAGCACCAAGAGACCCAGTACTTC | CASSEKFSGEHQETQYF
. | . | TRBJ1-5 | TRBV19 | TGTGCCAGTAGTATCATGGCAGGGGGCAATCAGCCCCAGCATTTT | CASSIMAGGNQPQHF
. | . | TRBJ2-1 | TRBV4-1 | TGCGCCAGCAGCCAAGAGTTCGGGAATGAGCAGTTCTTC | CASSQEFGNEQFF
. | . | TRBJ2-1 | TRBV7-3 | TGTGCCAGCAGCGACAGGTCCGCCTACAATGAGCAGTTCTTC | CASSDRSAYNEQFF
TRBD1 | . | TRBJ2-1 | TRBV7-9 | TGTGCCAGCAGCTTAGGGACAGGGATGAGCTCCTACAATGAGCAGTTCTTC | CASSLGTGMSSYNEQFF
TRBD1 | . | TRBJ2-3 | TRBV4-2 | TGTGCCAGCAGCCAAGTGGGACAGGGGGCAGATACGCAGTATTTT | CASSQVGQGADTQYF
TRBD2 | . | TRBJ2-7 | TRBV27 | TGTGCCAGCTCGTTCGGGGGGAGATCCTACGAGCAGTACTTC | CASSFGGRSYEQYF
TRBD2 | once | TRBJ2-5 | TRBV9 | TGTGCCAGCAGCGTAGGGTTACGGGAGGTCGAGACCCAGTACTTC | CASSVGLREVETQYF
TRBD1 | . | TRBJ2-7 | TRBV27 | TGTGCCAGCAGTTTAGGGACAGACTTAGGCTCCTACGAGCAGTACTTC | CASSLGTDLGSYEQYF
. | . | TRBJ1-6 | TRBV4-3 | TGCGCCAGCAGCCAAGATAGTCAGGCAAATTCACCCCTCCACTTT | CASSQDSQANSPLHF
TRBD2 | . | TRBJ2-3 | TRBV11-3 | TGTGCCAGCAGCTTAGGTCGGCGGGGGGGCCTCCCAGATACGCAGTATTTT | CASSLGRRGGLPDTQYF
. | once | TRBJ2-7 | TRBV5-3 | TGTGCCAGACGAGTGCTAGGTTCCTACGAGCAGTACTTC | CARRVLGSYEQYF
TRBD1 | . | TRBJ2-7 | TRBV6-5 | TGTGCCAGCAGTCCACGAGGACAGGGAGGATACGAGCAGTACTTC | CASSPRGQGGYEQYF
. | . | TRBJ2-6 | TRBV7-3 | TGTGCCAGCAGCTTACAGGGGACGGCAAACTCTGGGGCCAACGTCCTGACTTTC | CASSLQGTANSGANVLTF
TRBD1 | . | TRBJ1-2 | TRBV4-2 | TGTGCCAGCAGCTCAGGGACAGACTATGGCTACACCTTC | CASSSGTDYGYTF
TRBD1 | . | TRBJ1-4 | TRBV5-4 | TGTGCCAGCAGCGTCAAAGGGGGCGGCAATGAAAAACTGTTTTTT | CASSVKGGGNEKLFF
TRBD1 | . | TRBJ1-3 | TRBV9 | TGTGCCAGCAGCCTAGCGGGGGACAGTCATGCAGGAAACACCATATATTTT | CASSLAGDSHAGNTIYF
. | . | TRBJ2-7 | TRBV28 | TGTGCCAGCAGTCAGGGTCTCAACGAGCAGTACTTC | CASSQGLNEQYF
TRBD1 | . | TRBJ1-5 | TRBV10-3 | TGTGCCATCAGCTTACAGGGGGGGAATCAGCCCCAGCATTTT | CAISLQGGNQPQHF
. | . | TRBJ1-1 | TRBV4-1 | TGCGCCAGCAGCCCTGGTCCCACATCGAACACTGAAGCTTTCTTT | CASSPGPTSNTEAFF
. | . | TRBJ1-1 | TRBV6-1 | TGTGCCAGCAGTGAAGCAGCAGGGTTTCGCTCTGAAGCTTTCTTT | CASSEAAGFRSEAFF
. | . | TRBJ2-1 | TRBV7-6 | TGTGCCAGCAGCCCCGGCGGCTACAATGAGCAGTTCTTC | CASSPGGYNEQFF
TRBD1 | . | TRBJ2-7 | TRBV13 | TGTGCCAGCAGCCAGGACAGGGGCGAGCAGTACTTC | CASSQDRGEQYF
TRBD2 | . | TRBJ2-1 | TRBV6-1 | TGTGCCAGCAGTGTTAATCCGCGGGGGAGCTCCTACAATGAGCAGTTCTTC | CASSVNPRGSSYNEQFF
TRBD1 | . | TRBJ2-7 | TRBV5-4 | TGTGCCAGCAGCTTCAGACAGGGGCCCGACGAGCAGTACTTC | CASSFRQGPDEQYF
TRBD1 | . | TRBJ1-6 | TRBV19 | TGTGCCAGTAGTCCAAACAGGGGTTCACCCCTCCACTTT | CASSPNRGSPLHF
. | . | TRBJ2-1 | TRBV7-2 | TGTGCCAGCAGCTTCTCCTGGCAGTACCCGGGCAATGAGCAGTTCTTC | CASSFSWQYPGNEQFF
TRBD2 | once | TRBJ2-3 | TRBV11-2 | TGTGCCAGCAGCTTAATGGTCGCGGGGGGCCCTAGCACAGATACGCAGTATTTT | CASSLMVAGGPSTDTQYF
. | . | TRBJ2-7 | TRBV27 | TGTGCCAGCGGGACACCTCATGAGGAATCCTACGAGCAGTACTTC | CASGTPHEESYEQYF
. | . | TRBJ2-2 | TRBV21-1 | TGTGCCAGCAGCAGGAGAAGAGGAACCGGGGAGCTGTTTTTT | CASSRRRGTGELFF
. | . | TRBJ2-3 | TRBV15 | TGTGCCACCAGCCCGATCAGGACAGGCACAGATACGCAGTATTTT | CATSPIRTGTDTQYF
. | few | TRBJ1-4 | TRBV7-2 | TGTGCCAGCAGCTCGGCCCAAGGGAGAACTAATGAAAAACTGTTTTTT | CASSSAQGRTNEKLFF
. | few | TRBJ2-5 | TRBV4-3 | TGCGCCAGCAGCCCGGACAGCGGAGAGACCCAGTACTTC | CASSPDSGETQYF